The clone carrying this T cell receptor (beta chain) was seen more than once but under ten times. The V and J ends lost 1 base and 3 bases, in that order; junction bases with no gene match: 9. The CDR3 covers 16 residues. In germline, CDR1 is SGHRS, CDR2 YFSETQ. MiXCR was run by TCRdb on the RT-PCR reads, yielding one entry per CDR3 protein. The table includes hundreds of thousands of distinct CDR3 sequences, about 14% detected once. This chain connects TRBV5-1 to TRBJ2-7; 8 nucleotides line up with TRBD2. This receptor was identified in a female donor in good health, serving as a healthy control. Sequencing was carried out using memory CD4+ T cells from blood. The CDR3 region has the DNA TGCGCCAGCAGCTTGTCCAACCCGGGACTAGGCTACGAGCAGTACTTC. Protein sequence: CASSLSNPGLGYEQYF.